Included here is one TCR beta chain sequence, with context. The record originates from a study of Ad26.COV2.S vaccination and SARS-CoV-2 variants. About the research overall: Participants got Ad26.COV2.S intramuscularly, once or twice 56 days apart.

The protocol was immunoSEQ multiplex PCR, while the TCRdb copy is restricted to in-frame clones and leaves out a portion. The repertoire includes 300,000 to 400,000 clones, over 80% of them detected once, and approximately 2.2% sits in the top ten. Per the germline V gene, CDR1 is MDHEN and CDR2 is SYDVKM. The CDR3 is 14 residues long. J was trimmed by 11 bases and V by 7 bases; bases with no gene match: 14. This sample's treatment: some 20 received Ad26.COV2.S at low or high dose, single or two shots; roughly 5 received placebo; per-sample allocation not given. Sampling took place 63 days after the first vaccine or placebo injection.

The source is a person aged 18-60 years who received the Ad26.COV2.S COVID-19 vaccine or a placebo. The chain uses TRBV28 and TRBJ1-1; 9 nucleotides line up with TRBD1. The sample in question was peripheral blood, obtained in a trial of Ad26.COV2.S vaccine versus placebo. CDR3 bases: TGTGCCAGCAACGAACAGGGGGCGACCTTCGAGGCTTTCTTT. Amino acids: CASNEQGATFEAFF.